The 30 T cell receptor beta chains given below trace back to one sample, sequenced in a study of CD8 T cells in Susac syndrome. Reverse transcription of about 0.5 to 1 ug RNA was carried out with random hexamers. TCRdb re-analysed the immunoSEQ multiplex PCR reads in MiXCR, keeping a single row per CDR3 protein. Seen here are some 170,000 distinct CDR3 sequences, about 93% observed once, and the top ten hold more than 0.08%. The sample taken for sequencing was CD4+ T cells from PBMCs. These receptors originate from a human donor with Susac syndrome.

The chain joins TRBV28 to TRBJ1-2; 7 bases are a match to TRBD1. The junction had 3 bases not matched to a gene; V was cut back by 5 bases and J by 6 bases. Germline loops: CDR1 MDHEN, CDR2 SYDVKM. The CDR3 contains 12 residues. The CDR3 region is CASSITGDGYTF. CDR3 DNA sequence: TGTGCCAGCAGTATAACAGGGGATGGCTACACCTTC.

CDR3 bases: TGTGCCAGCAGTTTAGTGGAGGGGGGCGAAGTCACTGAAGCTTTCTTT. Encoded protein: CASSLVEGGEVTEAFF. The V gene is TRBV28, the J gene TRBJ1-1, with a weak D call TRBD1 (6 bases). CDR1 and CDR2 from the germline V gene are MDHEN and SYDVKM. With 2 bases removed from V and 4 bases from J, the gap between germline ends came to 17 bases. CDR3 length: 16 amino acids.

The V and J genes are TRBV19 and TRBJ1-5; 11 bases agree with TRBD1. Germline V gene lookup returns CDR1 LNHDA and CDR2 SQIVND (reference sequence). The V and J ends lost 7 bases and 7 bases, in that order; junction bases with no gene match: 9. This CDR3 contains 15 residues. The CDR3 spells CASKVDRGRRQPQHF. DNA for the CDR3: TGTGCCAGTAAAGTGGACAGGGGGCGTCGGCAGCCCCAGCATTTT.

V gene TRBV20-1 combines with J gene TRBJ1-2; maybe TRBD1 (6 bases). CDR1 and CDR2 (germline): DFQATT, SNEGSKA (reference sequence). This CDR3 is built from 12 residues. V lost 6 bases, J lost 4 bases, and 12 bases lay in between. The CDR3 DNA is TGCAGTGCCCGGACAGTCTCCTATGGCTACACCTTC. This translates into CSARTVSYGYTF.

DNA for the CDR3: TGCGCCAGCAGCCAAGTCGGGGAACGGGTTCAGCCCCAGCATTTT. Residues: CASSQVGERVQPQHF. The chain is built from TRBV4-1 and TRBJ1-5; D remains ambiguous. The CDR3 is made up of 15 amino acids. V was cut by 1 base and J by 6 bases, with 13 bases left in between. CDR1 is MGHRA and CDR2 is YSYEKL in the germline V gene.

The sample holds one count of this clonotype. The chain has TRBV2 and TRBJ1-1; D remains ambiguous. V lost 8 bases to trimming and J lost 5 bases, with 9 bases between them. The CDR3 consists of 11 residues. Germline values: CDR1 SNHLY, CDR2 FYNNEI. CDR3 region: CASSRETEAFF. The CDR3 region has the DNA TGTGCCAGCTCTCGGGAGACTGAAGCTTTCTTT.

V gene TRBV20-1 combines with J gene TRBJ1-1, with D unclear. The CDR3 length is 12 residues. V lost 6 bases to trimming and J lost 4 bases, with 12 bases between them. Per germline, CDR1 DFQATT and CDR2 SNEGSKA (reference sequence). The CDR3 DNA reads TGCAGTGCGTATCGGGGTGCCACTGAAGCTTTCTTT. Its protein product is CSAYRGATEAFF.

The gene calls are TRBV11-2 and TRBJ2-7; D is unclear. Deletions cut 5 bases from V and 1 base from J, with 12 bases between. This CDR3 region has 14 residues. CDR1 and CDR2 (germline): SGHAT, FQNNGV. In DNA, the CDR3 is TGTGCCAGCAGCCTCAGTTACGAGTCCTACGAGCAGTACTTC. It is translated as CASSLSYESYEQYF. The full variable domain, its missing parts supplied by reference TRBV11-2 and TRBJ2-7, is EAGVAQSPRYKIIEKRQSVAFWCNPISGHATLYWYQQILGQGPKLLIQFQNNGVVDDSQLPKDRFSAERLKGVDSTLKIQPAKLEDSAVYLCASSLSYESYEQYFGPGTRLTVT.

The rearrangement uses TRBV18 and TRBJ1-2; the D gene is possibly TRBD1 (5 bases). The CDR3 runs to 14 residues. Germline CDR1 is KGHSH and CDR2 is LQKENI. The germline V and J ends were trimmed by 5 bases and 8 bases, with 18 bases remaining between them. The CDR3 bases are TGTGCCAGCTCAAGCCGGGACGGATCTATCGGCTACACCTTC. This sequence encodes CASSSRDGSIGYTF.

The chain has TRBV6-2 or TRBV6-3 and TRBJ2-1, with 9 positions matching TRBD2. The CDR3 consists of 11 residues. Trimming cost V 6 bases and J 15 bases; bases outside gene matches: 6. Germline-derived CDR1 and CDR2 are MNHEY and SVGEGT. The CDR3 spells CASSHSGSRFF. The DNA for the CDR3 is TGTGCCAGCAGCCATAGCGGGAGTAGGTTCTTC.

This clonotype occurred once. The chain employs TRBV5-1 and TRBJ2-1; D is perhaps TRBD1 (5 bases). The V end lost 0 bases, the J end lost 3 bases, and 13 bases lay between the germline ends. The CDR3 is 16 residues long. From germline, CDR1 is SGHRS and CDR2 YFSETQ. This chain's CDR3 is CASSLGGSLFYNEQFF. The CDR3 region has the DNA TGCGCCAGCAGCTTGGGGGGCTCCCTCTTCTACAATGAGCAGTTCTTC.

This clonotype was recorded once. The rearrangement uses TRBV6-1 and TRBJ2-2, with 11 bases that match TRBD2. CDR1 is MNHNS, CDR2 SASEGT, per germline. The CDR3 sequence is 17 residues long. The junction had 6 bases not matched to a gene; V was cut back by 6 bases and J by 0 bases. CDR3 protein: CASREISGGANTGELFF. As DNA, the CDR3 is TGTGCCAGCAGAGAGATTAGCGGGGGGGCGAACACCGGGGAGCTGTTTTTT.

The chain couples TRBV15 to TRBJ2-2; 7 bases are shared with TRBD1. Germline loops: CDR1 LNHNV, CDR2 YYDKDF (reference sequence). The V gene end was trimmed by 5 bases and the J gene end by 4 bases; junction bases not matched to a gene: 7. The CDR3 covers 15 residues. This CDR3 reads CATSDDRVVTGELFF. CDR3 DNA sequence: TGTGCCACCAGCGACGACAGGGTCGTCACCGGGGAGCTGTTTTTT.

This clonotype occurred once. The genes are TRBV9 and TRBJ1-6; 8 bases map to TRBD1. Per germline, CDR1 SGDLS and CDR2 YYNGEE. The junction had 8 bases not matched to a gene; V was cut back by 4 bases and J by 11 bases. The CDR3 contains 14 residues. The CDR3 DNA sequence: TGTGCCAGCAGCTCGGACAGGGAAGGTACACCCCTCCACTTT. Protein product: CASSSDREGTPLHF.

V is TRBV7-8 and J is TRBJ2-5, with 7 bases identical to TRBD2. Germline V CDR1 and CDR2: SGHVS, FQNEAQ. This CDR3 has 16 amino acids. Trimming at V came to 8 bases and at J to 1 base, leaving 13 bases not matched to a gene. In nucleotides, the CDR3 is TGTGCCAGCCCCCAGGGCCTAGCGGCGTCCCAAGAGACCCAGTACTTC. Translating gives CASPQGLAASQETQYF.

The V and J genes are TRBV5-6 and TRBJ2-3; D is undetermined. Per germline, CDR1 SGHDT and CDR2 YYEEEE. Trimming stripped 4 bases from V and 4 bases from J, with 10 bases between. CDR3 length equals 13 residues. The CDR3: CASSGQPADTQYF. The CDR3 DNA follows: TGTGCCAGCAGCGGGCAGCCCGCAGATACGCAGTATTTT.

This chain uses TRBV20-1 with TRBJ1-1, with D uncertain. V lost 5 bases and J 4 bases, leaving 14 bases between the germline ends. The CDR3 extends over 13 amino acids. Looked up from germline, CDR1 is DFQATT and CDR2 is SNEGSKA (reference sequence). In nucleotides, the CDR3 is TGCAGTGCTTCAAATATCCAAGGCACTGAAGCTTTCTTT. It codes for CSASNIQGTEAFF.

This clonotype appeared once. This chain connects TRBV11-2 to TRBJ2-7; 15 nucleotides align to TRBD2. Trimming took 1 base from V and 3 from J; bases not matched to a gene: 4. CDR3 length: 17 amino acids. In germline, CDR1 is SGHAT, CDR2 FQNNGV. The chain's CDR3 is CASSLAEGLAGGYEQYF. CDR3 sequence (DNA): TGTGCCAGCAGCTTAGCCGAGGGACTAGCGGGAGGCTACGAGCAGTACTTC.

The J gene is TRBJ2-5, the V gene TRBV7-3, with TRBD1 identical over 8 bases. The germline V gene has CDR1 SGHTA and CDR2 FQGTGA. This CDR3 has 16 amino acids. Trimming took 5 bases from V and 5 from J; bases not matched to a gene: 13. Here the CDR3 DNA reads TGTGCCAGCAGCCCAGGGGGCGGTCGGGGGCGGGAGACCCAGTACTTC. This sequence encodes CASSPGGGRGRETQYF.

CDR3 coding DNA: TGCAGTGCTAGCGCTTTAGGAGGGTCCCCGCATTTT. Protein: CSASALGGSPHF. This sequence joins TRBV20-1 and TRBJ1-5; D remains ambiguous. Germline CDR1 is DFQATT and CDR2 is SNEGSKA (reference sequence). CDR3 size: 12 residues. The V end was cut by 3 bases, the J end by 15 bases, with 18 bases between.

This CDR3 is CASSLVAGWGAFF. The CDR3 DNA is TGCGCCAGCAGCTTGGTGGCAGGATGGGGAGCTTTCTTT. The chain recombines TRBV5-1 with TRBJ1-1; D not resolved. This CDR3 contains 13 residues. Per the germline V gene, CDR1 is SGHRS and CDR2 is YFSETQ. V lost 0 bases and J 10 bases, leaving 13 bases between the germline ends. The full variable domain, its missing parts supplied by reference TRBV5-1 and TRBJ1-1, is KAGVTQTPRYLIKTRGQQVTLSCSPISGHRSVSWYQQTPGQGLQFLFEYFSETQRNKGNFPGRFSGRQFSNSRSEMNVSTLELGDSALYLCASSLVAGWGAFFGQGTRLTVV.

This chain joins TRBV6-5 and TRBJ2-5; unclear D gene. From germline, CDR1 is MNHEY and CDR2 SVGAGI. V was clipped by 2 bases and J by 4 bases, with 8 bases between them. This CDR3 is built from 13 residues. This CDR3 is CASSYERAETQYF. The CDR3, as DNA: TGTGCCAGCAGTTACGAAAGGGCAGAGACCCAGTACTTC.

The chain links TRBV5-1 to TRBJ2-1, with TRBD2 matching over 12 bases. From germline, CDR1 is SGHRS and CDR2 YFSETQ. The ends lost 4 bases at V and 5 bases at J; junction bases unmatched: 1. This CDR3 spans 14 amino acids. CDR3 in amino acids: CASSTSGGHNEQFF. CDR3 sequence (DNA): TGCGCCAGCAGCACTAGCGGGGGGCACAATGAGCAGTTCTTC.

V is TRBV2 and J is TRBJ1-5; D is unresolved. Germline assignment: CDR1 SNHLY and CDR2 FYNNEI. The CDR3 totals 13 residues. Trimming removed 4 bases at V and 4 bases at J, with 8 bases between. The CDR3 DNA follows: TGTGCCAGCAGTGGAGGGCGAAATCAGCCCCAGCATTTT. This gives the protein CASSGGRNQPQHF.

This rearrangement joins TRBV30 to TRBJ1-5; D ambiguous. V lost 2 bases, J lost 7 bases, and 9 bases lay in between. This CDR3 comprises 12 residues. Germline values: CDR1 GTSNPN, CDR2 SVGIG (reference sequence). The CDR3 DNA reads as TGTGCCTGGAGTTCCAACGAACAGCCCCAGCATTTT. The encoded protein is CAWSSNEQPQHF. Combining the CDR3 with reference TRBV30 and TRBJ1-5 gives the whole variable domain SQTIHQWPATLVQPVGSPLSLECTVEGTSNPNLYWYRQAAGRGLQLLFYSVGIGQISSEVPQNLSASRPQDRQFILSSKKLLLSDSGFYLCAWSSNEQPQHFGDGTRLSIL.

This clonotype has only one observation. The CDR3 DNA is TGTGCCAGCTCACCCACGACCGGGAGCACTGAAGCTTTCTTT. It encodes CASSPTTGSTEAFF. The chain is built from TRBV18 and TRBJ1-1; no reliable D call. Looked up from germline, CDR1 is KGHSH and CDR2 is LQKENI. This CDR3 is built from 14 residues. Trimming removed 3 bases at V and 4 bases at J, with 12 bases between.

The chain couples TRBV20-1 to TRBJ1-1; D gene unclear. Per the germline V gene, CDR1 is DFQATT and CDR2 is SNEGSKA (reference sequence). The CDR3 is 12 residues long. Trimming pared 5 bases from V and 2 bases from J, leaving 9 bases between. The DNA of the CDR3 is TGCAGTGCTGACAAGCCAAACACTGAAGCTTTCTTT. Protein sequence: CSADKPNTEAFF.

J is TRBJ1-1 and V is TRBV9, with D unclear. There are 14 residues in the CDR3. V was clipped by 3 bases and J by 1 base, with 10 bases between them. Germline CDR1 SGDLS, CDR2 YYNGEE. In DNA, the CDR3 is TGTGCCAGCAGCGACCTCGGTTGGAACACTGAAGCTTTCTTT. Protein sequence: CASSDLGWNTEAFF.

CDR3 residues: CATSRYDSYTGELFF. The CDR3 bases are TGTGCCACCAGCAGATACGACTCGTACACCGGGGAGCTGTTTTTT. The chain has TRBV15 and TRBJ2-2; D is unclear. The CDR3 sequence is 15 residues long. Germline lookup yields CDR1 LNHNV and CDR2 YYDKDF (reference sequence). V was pared by 2 bases and J by 3 bases, with 10 bases between.

The chain has TRBV15 and TRBJ2-7; 12 nucleotides match TRBD1. The V gene's germline CDR1 is LNHNV and CDR2 YYDKDF (reference sequence). Trimming took 6 bases from V and 7 from J; bases not matched to a gene: 4. CDR3 length: 13 amino acids. CDR3 residues: CATRGQGAREQYF. CDR3 nucleotide sequence: TGTGCCACCAGGGGACAGGGGGCAAGGGAGCAGTACTTC.